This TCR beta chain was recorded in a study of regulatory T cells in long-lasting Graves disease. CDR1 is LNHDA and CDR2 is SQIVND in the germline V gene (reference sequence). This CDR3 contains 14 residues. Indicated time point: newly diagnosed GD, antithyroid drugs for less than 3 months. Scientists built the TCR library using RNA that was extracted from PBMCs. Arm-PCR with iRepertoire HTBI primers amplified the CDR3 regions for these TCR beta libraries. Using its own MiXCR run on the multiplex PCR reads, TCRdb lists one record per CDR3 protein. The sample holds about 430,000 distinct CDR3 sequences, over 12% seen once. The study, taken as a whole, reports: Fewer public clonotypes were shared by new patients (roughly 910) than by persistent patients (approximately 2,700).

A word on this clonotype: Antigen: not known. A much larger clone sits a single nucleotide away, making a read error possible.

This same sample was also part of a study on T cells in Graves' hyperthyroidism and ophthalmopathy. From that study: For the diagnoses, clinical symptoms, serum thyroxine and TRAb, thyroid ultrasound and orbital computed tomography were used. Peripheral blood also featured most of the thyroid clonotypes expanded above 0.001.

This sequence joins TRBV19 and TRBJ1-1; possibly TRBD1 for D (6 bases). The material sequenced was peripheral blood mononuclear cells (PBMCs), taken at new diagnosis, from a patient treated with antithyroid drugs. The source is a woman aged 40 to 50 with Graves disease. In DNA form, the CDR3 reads TGTACCAGTAGTATAACAGGGAGGGACACTGAAGCTTTCTTT. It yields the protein CTSSITGRDTEAFF.